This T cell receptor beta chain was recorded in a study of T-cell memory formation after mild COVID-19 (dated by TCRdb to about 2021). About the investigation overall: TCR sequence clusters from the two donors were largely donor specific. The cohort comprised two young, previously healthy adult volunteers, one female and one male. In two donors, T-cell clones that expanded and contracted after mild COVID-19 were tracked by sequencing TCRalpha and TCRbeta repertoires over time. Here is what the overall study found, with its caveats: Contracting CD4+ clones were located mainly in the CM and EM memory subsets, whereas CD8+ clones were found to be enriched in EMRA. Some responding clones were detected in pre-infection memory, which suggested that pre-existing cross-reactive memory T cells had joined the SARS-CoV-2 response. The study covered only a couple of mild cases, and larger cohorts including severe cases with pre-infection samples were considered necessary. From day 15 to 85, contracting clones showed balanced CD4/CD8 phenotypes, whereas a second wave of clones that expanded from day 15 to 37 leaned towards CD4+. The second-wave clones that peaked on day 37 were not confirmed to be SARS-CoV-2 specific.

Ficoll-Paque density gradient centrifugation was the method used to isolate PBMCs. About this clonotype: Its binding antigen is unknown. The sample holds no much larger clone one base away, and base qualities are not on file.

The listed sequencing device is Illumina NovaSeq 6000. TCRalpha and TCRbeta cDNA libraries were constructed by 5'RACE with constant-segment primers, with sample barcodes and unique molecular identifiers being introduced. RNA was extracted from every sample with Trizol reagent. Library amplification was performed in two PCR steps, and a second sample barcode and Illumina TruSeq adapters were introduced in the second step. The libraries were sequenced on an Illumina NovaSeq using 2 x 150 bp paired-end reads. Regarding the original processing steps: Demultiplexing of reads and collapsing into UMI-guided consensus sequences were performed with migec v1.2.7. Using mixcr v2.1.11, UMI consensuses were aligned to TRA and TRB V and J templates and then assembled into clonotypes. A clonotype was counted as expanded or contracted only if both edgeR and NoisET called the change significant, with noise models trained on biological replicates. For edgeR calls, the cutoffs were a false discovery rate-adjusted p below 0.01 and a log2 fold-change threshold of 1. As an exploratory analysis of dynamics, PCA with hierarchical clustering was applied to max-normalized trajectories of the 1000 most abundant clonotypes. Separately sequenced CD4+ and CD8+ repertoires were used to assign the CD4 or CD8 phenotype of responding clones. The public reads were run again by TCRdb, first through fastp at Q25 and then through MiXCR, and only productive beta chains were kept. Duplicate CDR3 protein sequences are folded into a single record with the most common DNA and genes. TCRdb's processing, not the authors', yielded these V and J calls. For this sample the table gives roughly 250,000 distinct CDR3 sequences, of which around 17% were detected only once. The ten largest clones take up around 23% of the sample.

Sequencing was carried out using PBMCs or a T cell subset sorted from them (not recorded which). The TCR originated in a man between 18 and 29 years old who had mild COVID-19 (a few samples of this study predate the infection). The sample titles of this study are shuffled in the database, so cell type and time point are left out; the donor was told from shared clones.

The nucleotides are TGCAGTGCTAGAAAGGGTCTGGGCAATCAGCCCCAGCATTTT. This encodes CSARKGLGNQPQHF. In this chain, TRBV20-1 is recombined with TRBJ1-5; no D gene call is confident. V gives up 2 bases and J gives up 2 bases, and the segment between their germline ends measures 10 bases. Via the germline V gene (reference sequence), CDR1 is DFQATT and CDR2 SNEGSKA. Measured from the cysteine to the phenylalanine, the CDR3 is 14 residues long. Just the 42-base CDR3 DNA is kept, in frame starting at base 1.